One T cell receptor (beta chain) is described in this entry. There are 13 residues in the CDR3. Between the trimmed V and J ends, which lost 7 bases and 0 bases, there was a span of 9 bases. Germline V gene lookup returns CDR1 SNHLY and CDR2 FYNNEI. This record comes from a study of T cells after yellow fever vaccination. TCRdb used MiXCR to reprocess the 5' RACE reads, holding one entry per CDR3 protein. This sample has almost 600,000 distinct CDR3 sequences, with roughly 14% found just once. The sequences come from PBMCs, collected on the day of the yellow fever booster vaccination. This clonotype was sampled from a man between 25 and 39 years old who received the YFV17D yellow fever vaccine. This chain joins TRBV2 and TRBJ2-5; D possibly uses TRBD1 or TRBD2 (5 bases each). CDR3 sequence reads: CASNEGNQETQYF. CDR3 bases: TGTGCCAGCAACGAGGGGAACCAAGAGACCCAGTACTTC.